Listed below are T cell receptor beta chains from one sample, sequenced in a study of CD8+CD57+ T cells in acquired aplastic anemia. Each CDR3 protein gets one entry after TCRdb re-called the reads with MiXCR. This sample has 150,000 to 200,000 distinct CDR3 sequences, with less than 50% found just once. The sequencing sample was made of sorted CD4+, CD8+, or CD8+CD57+ T cells (not recorded which) from PBMCs. Receptors originate from a human donor with aplastic anemia. Each CDR3 is given with its conserved first and last residue. D genes are given only for firm matches. Not all rows give a size; the values are once, few, many and, for expanded clones, a class.

CDR3 protein: CASSLGTGRNEQFF
CDR3 DNA: TGTGCCAGCAGCTTAGGTACAGGGCGCAATGAGCAGTTCTTC
clone size: NA
V gene: TRBV25-1
J gene: TRBJ2-1
D gene: NA

CDR3 protein: CSAPREGVTEAFF
CDR3 DNA: TGCAGTGCTCCACGGGAAGGGGTCACTGAAGCTTTCTTT
clone size: many
V gene: TRBV20-1
J gene: TRBJ1-1
D gene: NA

CDR3 protein: CARGTYSGNTIYF
CDR3 DNA: TGTGCCCGGGGGACCTACTCTGGAAACACCATATATTTT
clone size: NA
V gene: TRBV30
J gene: TRBJ1-3
D gene: NA

CDR3 protein: CASNRSDGIHNEQFF
CDR3 DNA: TGTGCCAGCAATCGGAGTGACGGGATTCACAATGAGCAGTTCTTC
clone size: NA
V gene: TRBV9
J gene: TRBJ2-1
D gene: NA

CDR3 protein: CASSYSLGTVTYEQYF
CDR3 DNA: TGTGCCAGCAGTTACTCCCTGGGAACGGTGACCTACGAGCAGTACTTC
clone size: many
V gene: TRBV6-6
J gene: TRBJ2-7
D gene: NA

CDR3 protein: CASSTGTSAMGYEQYF
CDR3 DNA: TGTGCCAGTAGTACCGGGACTAGCGCGATGGGTTACGAGCAGTACTTC
clone size: once
V gene: TRBV19
J gene: TRBJ2-7
D gene: TRBD2

CDR3 protein: CASSPLSTNDVGTQYF
CDR3 DNA: TGTGCCAGCAGCCCCCTCTCTACTAACGATGTTGGGACCCAGTACTTC
clone size: few
V gene: TRBV7-9
J gene: TRBJ2-5
D gene: NA

CDR3 protein: CAISAVRGLMNTEAFF
CDR3 DNA: TGTGCCATCAGTGCTGTACGGGGACTCATGAACACTGAAGCTTTCTTT
clone size: NA
V gene: TRBV10-3
J gene: TRBJ1-1
D gene: NA

CDR3 protein: CASSLLEGETQYF
CDR3 DNA: TGTGCCAGCAGCCTACTGGAGGGAGAGACCCAGTACTTC
clone size: many
V gene: TRBV7-3
J gene: TRBJ2-5
D gene: NA

CDR3 protein: CASSSLTGQETQYF
CDR3 DNA: TGCGCCAGCAGCTCCCTCACCGGACAAGAGACCCAGTACTTC
clone size: many
V gene: TRBV5-1
J gene: TRBJ2-5
D gene: NA

CDR3 protein: CASSPLPGSYEQYF
CDR3 DNA: TGTGCCAGCTCACCGCTTCCAGGTTCCTACGAGCAGTACTTC
clone size: few
V gene: TRBV18
J gene: TRBJ2-7
D gene: NA

CDR3 protein: CASSQDDSNSPLHF
CDR3 DNA: TGTGCCAGCAGCCAAGACGACAGCAATTCACCCCTCCACTTT
clone size: many
V gene: TRBV4-2
J gene: TRBJ1-6
D gene: NA

CDR3 protein: CATSDMGTENTEAFF
CDR3 DNA: TGTGCCACCAGTGACATGGGGACAGAGAACACTGAAGCTTTCTTT
clone size: NA
V gene: TRBV24-1
J gene: TRBJ1-1
D gene: TRBD1

CDR3 protein: CASSFKREGSNEQFF
CDR3 DNA: TGTGCCAGCAGTTTTAAGCGGGAGGGCTCCAATGAGCAGTTCTTC
clone size: many
V gene: TRBV6-6
J gene: TRBJ2-1
D gene: TRBD2

CDR3 protein: CASSFRSPLHF
CDR3 DNA: TGTGCCAGCAGTTTTCGATCACCCCTCCACTTT
clone size: many
V gene: TRBV27
J gene: TRBJ1-6
D gene: NA

CDR3 protein: CASSLNRGDNEQFF
CDR3 DNA: TGTGCCAGCAGCTTGAACAGGGGGGACAATGAGCAGTTCTTC
clone size: many
V gene: TRBV5-4
J gene: TRBJ2-1
D gene: TRBD1

CDR3 protein: CSAQRILWETQYF
CDR3 DNA: TGCAGTGCTCAGCGGATCCTCTGGGAGACCCAGTACTTC
clone size: NA
V gene: TRBV20-1
J gene: TRBJ2-5
D gene: NA

CDR3 protein: CASSYRGEANYGYTF
CDR3 DNA: TGTGCCAGCAGTTACCGCGGGGAGGCTAACTATGGCTACACCTTC
clone size: NA
V gene: TRBV6-2/TRBV6-3
J gene: TRBJ1-2
D gene: NA

CDR3 protein: CATGPSTGELFF
CDR3 DNA: TGTGCCACCGGGCCTTCCACCGGGGAGCTGTTTTTT
clone size: NA
V gene: TRBV15
J gene: TRBJ2-2
D gene: NA

CDR3 protein: CASTRGERGGTDTQYF
CDR3 DNA: TGTGCCAGCACGCGAGGGGAGCGGGGGGGCACAGATACGCAGTATTTT
clone size: NA
V gene: TRBV9
J gene: TRBJ2-3
D gene: TRBD2

CDR3 protein: CASSQTGATYEQYF
CDR3 DNA: TGTGCCAGCAGCCAGACAGGGGCCACTTACGAGCAGTACTTC
clone size: few
V gene: TRBV7-6
J gene: TRBJ2-7
D gene: TRBD1

CDR3 protein: CASSLFSQETQYF
CDR3 DNA: TGTGCCAGCAGTTTATTCAGTCAAGAGACCCAGTACTTC
clone size: NA
V gene: TRBV12-3/TRBV12-4
J gene: TRBJ2-5
D gene: NA

CDR3 protein: CASKLGGSNEKLFF
CDR3 DNA: TGTGCCAGCAAACTCGGTGGCAGCAATGAAAAACTGTTTTTT
clone size: many
V gene: TRBV6-1
J gene: TRBJ1-4
D gene: NA

CDR3 protein: CASSVLGSTEAFF
CDR3 DNA: TGTGCCAGTAGCGTCCTGGGTAGCACTGAAGCTTTCTTT
clone size: few
V gene: TRBV19
J gene: TRBJ1-1
D gene: NA

CDR3 protein: CASSSSGASEQYF
CDR3 DNA: TGTGCCAGCAGCTCTTCAGGGGCGAGCGAGCAGTACTTC
clone size: NA
V gene: TRBV5-3
J gene: TRBJ2-7
D gene: NA

CDR3 protein: CASSQGRGSGTEAFF
CDR3 DNA: TGTGCCAGCAGCCAAGGTAGGGGATCGGGGACTGAAGCTTTCTTT
clone size: many
V gene: TRBV3-1
J gene: TRBJ1-1
D gene: NA

CDR3 protein: CSVARGREKGTDTQYF
CDR3 DNA: TGCAGCGTCGCCAGGGGGCGGGAGAAGGGCACAGATACGCAGTATTTT
clone size: NA
V gene: TRBV29-1
J gene: TRBJ2-3
D gene: NA

CDR3 protein: CASSQGALADFTDTQYF
CDR3 DNA: TGTGCCAGCAGCCAAGGAGCACTAGCGGACTTTACAGATACGCAGTATTTT
clone size: few
V gene: TRBV3-1
J gene: TRBJ2-3
D gene: TRBD2

CDR3 protein: CASIRDRLNNEQFF
CDR3 DNA: TGTGCCAGCATACGGGACAGGTTAAACAATGAGCAGTTCTTC
clone size: many
V gene: TRBV11-3
J gene: TRBJ2-1
D gene: TRBD1

CDR3 protein: CATSDSSGASYNEQFF
CDR3 DNA: TGTGCCACCAGTGATTCTTCGGGAGCCTCCTACAATGAGCAGTTCTTC
clone size: NA
V gene: TRBV24-1
J gene: TRBJ2-1
D gene: NA

CDR3 protein: CASKGLGGSYGYTF
CDR3 DNA: TGTGCCAGCAAGGGCCTAGGGGGAAGCTATGGCTACACCTTC
clone size: few
V gene: TRBV10-3
J gene: TRBJ1-2
D gene: NA

CDR3 protein: CSVEDLDRGHEQYF
CDR3 DNA: TGCAGCGTTGAAGATCTTGACAGGGGCCACGAGCAGTACTTC
clone size: NA
V gene: TRBV29-1
J gene: TRBJ2-7
D gene: TRBD1

CDR3 protein: CASRGGDRGGGYTF
CDR3 DNA: TGCGCCAGCAGGGGCGGGGACAGGGGAGGTGGCTACACCTTC
clone size: NA
V gene: TRBV10-1
J gene: TRBJ1-2
D gene: TRBD1

CDR3 protein: CASSPQGGLGEQFF
CDR3 DNA: TGTGCCAGCAGTCCCCAAGGGGGGTTGGGGGAGCAGTTCTTC
clone size: many
V gene: TRBV12-3/TRBV12-4
J gene: TRBJ2-1
D gene: NA

CDR3 protein: CASTLTGASGNTIYF
CDR3 DNA: TGTGCCAGCACTTTAACAGGAGCCTCTGGAAACACCATATATTTT
clone size: many
V gene: TRBV2
J gene: TRBJ1-3
D gene: NA

CDR3 protein: CASSDFGNSPLHF
CDR3 DNA: TGTGCCAGCAGTGATTTCGGTAATTCACCCCTCCACTTT
clone size: many
V gene: TRBV2
J gene: TRBJ1-6
D gene: NA

CDR3 protein: CASKSRWNPYNEQFF
CDR3 DNA: TGTGCCAGCAAGTCGCGCTGGAACCCCTACAATGAGCAGTTCTTC
clone size: NA
V gene: TRBV12-3/TRBV12-4
J gene: TRBJ2-1
D gene: NA

CDR3 protein: CAISATDTEAFF
CDR3 DNA: TGTGCCATCAGCGCCACAGACACTGAAGCTTTCTTC
clone size: NA
V gene: TRBV10-3
J gene: TRBJ1-1
D gene: NA

CDR3 protein: CSARAGEGANVLTF
CDR3 DNA: TGCAGTGCTAGGGCAGGGGAGGGGGCCAACGTCCTGACTTTC
clone size: few
V gene: TRBV29-1
J gene: TRBJ2-6
D gene: NA

CDR3 protein: CASSLDGSGRGDTQYF
CDR3 DNA: TGTGCCAGCAGCTTAGATGGTAGCGGACGGGGAGATACGCAGTATTTT
clone size: few
V gene: TRBV7-2
J gene: TRBJ2-3
D gene: NA

CDR3 protein: CASSSRTAPNYGYTF
CDR3 DNA: TGTGCCAGCAGTTCTCGGACTGCCCCTAACTATGGCTACACCTTC
clone size: many
V gene: TRBV12-3/TRBV12-4
J gene: TRBJ1-2
D gene: NA

CDR3 protein: CASSSVYEQYF
CDR3 DNA: TGTGCCAGCAGCTCTGTTTACGAGCAGTACTTC
clone size: NA
V gene: TRBV7-3
J gene: TRBJ2-7
D gene: NA

CDR3 protein: CASSSSGPTDTQYF
CDR3 DNA: TGTGCCAGCAGCTCCAGCGGCCCGACAGATACGCAGTATTTT
clone size: many
V gene: TRBV7-3
J gene: TRBJ2-3
D gene: NA

CDR3 protein: CASSCSGTGKYEQYF
CDR3 DNA: TGTGCCAGCAGCTGTTCCGGGACAGGGAAGTACGAGCAGTACTTC
clone size: NA
V gene: TRBV12-3/TRBV12-4
J gene: TRBJ2-7
D gene: TRBD1

CDR3 protein: CASSEGPEETQYF
CDR3 DNA: TGCGCCAGCAGTGAGGGTCCTGAAGAGACCCAGTACTTC
clone size: NA
V gene: TRBV10-1
J gene: TRBJ2-5
D gene: NA

CDR3 protein: CAISETTGPQETQYF
CDR3 DNA: TGTGCCATCAGTGAGACGACGGGACCTCAAGAGACCCAGTACTTC
clone size: many
V gene: TRBV10-3
J gene: TRBJ2-5
D gene: NA

CDR3 protein: CATSDAGTTYEQYF
CDR3 DNA: TGTGCCACCAGTGATGCAGGCACCACCTACGAGCAGTACTTC
clone size: few
V gene: TRBV24-1
J gene: TRBJ2-7
D gene: NA

CDR3 protein: CASSEGTGKYEQYF
CDR3 DNA: TGTGCCAGCAGTGAGGGAACAGGAAAGTACGAGCAGTACTTC
clone size: NA
V gene: TRBV2
J gene: TRBJ2-7
D gene: NA

CDR3 protein: CASSVGSGYTF
CDR3 DNA: TGTGCCAGCAGTGTTGGGAGCGGCTACACCTTC
clone size: many
V gene: TRBV2
J gene: TRBJ1-2
D gene: NA

CDR3 protein: CSARQGGWTGRRRYGYTF
CDR3 DNA: TGCAGTGCTCGCCAAGGGGGATGGACGGGCCGTCGGAGGTATGGCTACACCTTC
clone size: few
V gene: TRBV20-1
J gene: TRBJ1-2
D gene: NA

CDR3 protein: CASSLALAGTDTQYF
CDR3 DNA: TGTGCCAGCAGCTTAGCACTAGCGGGCACAGATACGCAGTATTTT
clone size: NA
V gene: TRBV7-6
J gene: TRBJ2-3
D gene: TRBD2

CDR3 protein: CATSSGMAGNTIYF
CDR3 DNA: TGTGCCACCAGCAGCGGGATGGCAGGCAACACCATATATTTT
clone size: few
V gene: TRBV15
J gene: TRBJ1-3
D gene: NA

CDR3 protein: CASSVAGESNQPQHF
CDR3 DNA: TGTGCCAGCAGCGTAGCCGGGGAGAGCAATCAGCCCCAGCATTTT
clone size: many
V gene: TRBV9
J gene: TRBJ1-5
D gene: NA

CDR3 protein: CASSNGLAGYSGTDTQYF
CDR3 DNA: TGTGCCAGCAGTAACGGACTAGCGGGATATTCCGGCACAGATACGCAGTATTTT
clone size: many
V gene: TRBV6-2/TRBV6-3
J gene: TRBJ2-3
D gene: TRBD2

CDR3 protein: CSVVLGEQYF
CDR3 DNA: TGCAGCGTTGTTCTCGGCGAGCAGTACTTC
clone size: NA
V gene: TRBV29-1
J gene: TRBJ2-7
D gene: NA

CDR3 protein: CSAGDRVGSPLHF
CDR3 DNA: TGCAGTGCTGGGGACAGGGTTGGCTCACCCCTCCACTTT
clone size: many
V gene: TRBV20-1
J gene: TRBJ1-6
D gene: TRBD1

CDR3 protein: CAWSEMGQTQYF
CDR3 DNA: TGTGCCTGGAGTGAAATGGGACAGACCCAGTACTTC
clone size: many
V gene: TRBV30
J gene: TRBJ2-5
D gene: NA

CDR3 protein: CATNTIQGGNTIYF
CDR3 DNA: TGTGCCACCAATACTATACAGGGGGGAAACACCATATATTTT
clone size: many
V gene: TRBV24-1
J gene: TRBJ1-3
D gene: TRBD1

CDR3 protein: CASRGVAEAFF
CDR3 DNA: TGTGCCAGCAGAGGGGTGGCTGAAGCTTTCTTT
clone size: NA
V gene: TRBV2
J gene: TRBJ1-1
D gene: NA